The 5 T cell receptor beta chains given below trace back to one sample, sequenced in a study of CD8 T cells in ankylosing spondylitis. TCRdb redid the calling of the 5' RACE reads with MiXCR, one entry per CDR3 protein. The data show about 150,000 distinct CDR3 sequences, 7.3% seen once. Input material: blood, either unsorted or a sorted T cell fraction (not recorded which). The receptors shown here come from a female donor with ankylosing spondylitis or in good health (not recorded which).

The chain is built from TRBV19 and TRBJ2-3; 12 bases match TRBD1. The trim removed 3 bases at V and 3 bases at J, leaving 4 bases unmatched. The germline V gene has CDR1 LNHDA and CDR2 SQIVND (reference sequence). The CDR3 has 16 amino acids. CDR3 bases: TGTGCCAGTAGTATGGGGGACAGGGGGCATACAGATACGCAGTATTTT. Translated: CASSMGDRGHTDTQYF.

This clonotype was detected many times. The V and J genes are TRBV27 and TRBJ1-5; D gene ambiguous. This CDR3 comprises 14 residues. V was cut by 0 bases and J by 6 bases, with 9 bases left in between. From germline, CDR1 is MNHEY and CDR2 SMNVEV (reference sequence). The CDR3 is CASSLSVEFQPQHF. In nucleotides, the CDR3 is TGTGCCAGCAGTTTATCAGTTGAGTTTCAGCCCCAGCATTTT.

In this sample, this clonotype turned up many times. The chain combines TRBV7-8 with TRBJ2-3, with 13 bases matching TRBD2. V lost 5 bases to trimming and J lost 1 base; unmatched junction nucleotides: 6. In germline, CDR1 is SGHVS, CDR2 FQNEAQ. The CDR3 spans 17 residues. In DNA, the CDR3 is TGTGCCAGCAGCGTTACTAGCGGGGGGGTTGGCACAGATACGCAGTATTTT. Amino acids: CASSVTSGGVGTDTQYF.

In its sample, this clonotype was seen many times. The V and J genes are TRBV12-3 or TRBV12-4 and TRBJ2-1; D might be TRBD1 or TRBD2, each matching 5 bases. Trimming shortened V by 3 bases and J by 3 bases, and 12 bases separated the two germline ends. The CDR3 length is 15 residues. DNA of the CDR3: TGTGCCAGCAGTTTCGGGACCCATTACTACAATGAGCAGTTCTTC. Translated: CASSFGTHYYNEQFF.

This clonotype was seen repeatedly, ten times or more. The chain is built from TRBV5-1 and TRBJ1-2; 9 nucleotides align to TRBD1. Germline CDR1 is SGHRS and CDR2 is YFSETQ. J gave up 6 bases and V 2 bases, and 5 bases lay outside the gene matches. The CDR3 is made up of 14 amino acids. The CDR3 coding sequence is TGCGCCAGCAGCTTCAACAGGGGGCGGGATGGCTACACCTTC. Translating gives CASSFNRGRDGYTF.